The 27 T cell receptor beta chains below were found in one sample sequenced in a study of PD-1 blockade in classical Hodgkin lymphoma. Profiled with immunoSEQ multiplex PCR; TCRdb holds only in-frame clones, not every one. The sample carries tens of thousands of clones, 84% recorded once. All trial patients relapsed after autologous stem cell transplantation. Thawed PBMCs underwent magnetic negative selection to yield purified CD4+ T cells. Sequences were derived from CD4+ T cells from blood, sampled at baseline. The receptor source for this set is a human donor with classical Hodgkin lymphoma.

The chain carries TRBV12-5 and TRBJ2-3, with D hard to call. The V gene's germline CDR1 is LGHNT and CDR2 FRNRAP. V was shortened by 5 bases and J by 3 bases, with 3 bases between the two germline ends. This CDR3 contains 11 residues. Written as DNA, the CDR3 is TGTGCTAGTGGTAAAACAGATACGCAGTATTTT. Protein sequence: CASGKTDTQYF.

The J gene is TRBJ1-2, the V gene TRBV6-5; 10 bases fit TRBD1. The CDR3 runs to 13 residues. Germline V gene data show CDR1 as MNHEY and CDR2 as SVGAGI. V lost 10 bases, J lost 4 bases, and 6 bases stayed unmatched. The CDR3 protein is CAIKGTGAYGYTF. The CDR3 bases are TGTGCCATCAAGGGGACAGGGGCCTATGGCTACACCTTC.

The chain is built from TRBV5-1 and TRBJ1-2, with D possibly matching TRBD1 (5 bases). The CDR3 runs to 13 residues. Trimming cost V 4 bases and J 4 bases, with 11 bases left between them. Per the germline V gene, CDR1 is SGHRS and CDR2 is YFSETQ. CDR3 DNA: TGCGCCAGCAGCGACGACAGTAGCTATGGCTACACCTTC. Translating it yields CASSDDSSYGYTF.

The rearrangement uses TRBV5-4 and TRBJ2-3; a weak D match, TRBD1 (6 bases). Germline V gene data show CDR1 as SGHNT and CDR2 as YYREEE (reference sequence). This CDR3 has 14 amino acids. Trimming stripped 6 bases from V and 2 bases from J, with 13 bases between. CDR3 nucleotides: TGTGCCAGCAAATCAGGGGACAACACAGATACGCAGTATTTT. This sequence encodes CASKSGDNTDTQYF.

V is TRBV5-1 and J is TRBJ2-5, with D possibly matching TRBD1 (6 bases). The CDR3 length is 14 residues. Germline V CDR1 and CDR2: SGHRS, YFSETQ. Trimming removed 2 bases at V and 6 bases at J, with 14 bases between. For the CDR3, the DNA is TGCGCCAGCAGCTTCGACAGGTTGATGAAGACCCAGTACTTC. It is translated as CASSFDRLMKTQYF.

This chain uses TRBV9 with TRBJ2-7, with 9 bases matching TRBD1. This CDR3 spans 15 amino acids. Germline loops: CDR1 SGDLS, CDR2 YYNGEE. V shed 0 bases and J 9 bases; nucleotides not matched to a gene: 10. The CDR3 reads CASSVASGTGWLQYF. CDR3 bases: TGTGCCAGCAGCGTAGCCTCCGGGACAGGGTGGTTGCAGTACTTC.

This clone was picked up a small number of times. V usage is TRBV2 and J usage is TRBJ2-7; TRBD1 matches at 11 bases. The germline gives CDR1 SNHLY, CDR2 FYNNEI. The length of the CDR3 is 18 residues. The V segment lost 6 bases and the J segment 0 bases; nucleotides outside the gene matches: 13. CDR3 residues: CASSAGTGGLGGSYEQYF. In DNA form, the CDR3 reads TGTGCCAGCAGCGCCGGGACAGGGGGACTAGGCGGCTCCTACGAGCAGTACTTC.

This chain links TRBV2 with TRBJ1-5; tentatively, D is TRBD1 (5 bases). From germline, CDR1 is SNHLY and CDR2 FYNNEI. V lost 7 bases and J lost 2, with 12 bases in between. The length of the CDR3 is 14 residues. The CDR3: CASTEGFGNQPQHF. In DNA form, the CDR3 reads TGTGCCAGCACGGAGGGGTTCGGCAATCAGCCCCAGCATTTT. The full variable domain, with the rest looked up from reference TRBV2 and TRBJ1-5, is EPEVTQTPSHQVTQMGQEVILRCVPISNHLYFYWYRQILGQKVEFLVSFYNNEISEKSEIFDDQFSVERPDGSNFTLKIRSTKLEDSAMYFCASTEGFGNQPQHFGDGTRLSIL.

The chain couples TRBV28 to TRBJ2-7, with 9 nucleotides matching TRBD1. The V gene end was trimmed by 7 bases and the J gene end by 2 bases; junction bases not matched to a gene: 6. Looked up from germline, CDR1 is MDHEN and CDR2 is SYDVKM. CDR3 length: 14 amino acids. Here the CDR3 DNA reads TGTGCCAGCACCAGCTGGGACAGGGCCTACGAGCAGTACTTC. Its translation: CASTSWDRAYEQYF. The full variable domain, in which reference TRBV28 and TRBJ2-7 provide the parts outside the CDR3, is DVKVTQSSRYLVKRTGEKVFLECVQDMDHENMFWYRQDPGLGLRLIYFSYDVKMKEKGDIPEGYSVSREKKERFSLILESASTNQTSMYLCASTSWDRAYEQYFGPGTRLTVT.

The DNA for the CDR3 is TGTGCCAGCAGCCCGACCGGGCCCGGTCAGCCCCAGCATTTT. It yields the protein CASSPTGPGQPQHF. This sequence joins TRBV7-2 and TRBJ1-5; D remains ambiguous. Germline CDR1 and CDR2: SGHTA and FQGNSA. CDR3 length: 14 amino acids. The V gene lost 5 bases and the J gene lost 6 bases, with 14 bases spanning the gap.

The CDR3 coding sequence is TGTGCCAGCAGTTTACCGGATGAAGCTTTCTTT. Amino acid sequence: CASSLPDEAFF. This chain connects TRBV28 to TRBJ1-1, with D unclear. CDR3 length: 11 residues. Trimming cost V 2 bases and J 7 bases, with 5 bases left between them. Germline-derived CDR1 and CDR2 are MDHEN and SYDVKM.

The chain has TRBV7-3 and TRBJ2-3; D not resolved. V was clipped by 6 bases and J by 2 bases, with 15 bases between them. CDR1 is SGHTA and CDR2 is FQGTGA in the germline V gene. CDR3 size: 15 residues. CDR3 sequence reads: CASSPGNLLTDTQYF. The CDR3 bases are TGTGCCAGCAGTCCTGGGAATTTACTCACAGATACGCAGTATTTT.

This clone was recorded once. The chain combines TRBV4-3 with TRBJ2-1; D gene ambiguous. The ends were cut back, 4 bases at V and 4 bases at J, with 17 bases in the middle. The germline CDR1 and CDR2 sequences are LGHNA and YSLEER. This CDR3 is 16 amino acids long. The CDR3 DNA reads TGCGCCAGCAGCCGTTCGGTCCATCCAACTTACAATGAGCAGTTCTTC. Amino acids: CASSRSVHPTYNEQFF.

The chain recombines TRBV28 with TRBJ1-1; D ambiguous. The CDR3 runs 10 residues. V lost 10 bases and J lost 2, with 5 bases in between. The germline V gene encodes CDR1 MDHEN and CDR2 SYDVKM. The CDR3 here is CATLNTEAFF. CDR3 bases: TGTGCCACCTTAAACACTGAAGCTTTCTTT.

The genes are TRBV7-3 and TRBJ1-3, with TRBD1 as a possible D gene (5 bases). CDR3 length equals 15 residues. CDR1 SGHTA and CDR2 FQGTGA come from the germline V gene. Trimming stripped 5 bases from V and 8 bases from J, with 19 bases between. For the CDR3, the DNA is TGTGCCAGCAGCCTAGGGACGGGGGGATCGGACACCATATATTTT. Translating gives CASSLGTGGSDTIYF.

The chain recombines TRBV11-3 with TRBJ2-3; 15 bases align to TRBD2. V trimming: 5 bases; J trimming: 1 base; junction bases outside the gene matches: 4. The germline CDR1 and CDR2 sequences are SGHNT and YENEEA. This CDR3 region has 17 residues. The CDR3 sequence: CASSTGTSGGRTDTQYF. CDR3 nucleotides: TGTGCCAGCAGCACCGGGACTAGCGGGGGGCGCACAGATACGCAGTATTTT.

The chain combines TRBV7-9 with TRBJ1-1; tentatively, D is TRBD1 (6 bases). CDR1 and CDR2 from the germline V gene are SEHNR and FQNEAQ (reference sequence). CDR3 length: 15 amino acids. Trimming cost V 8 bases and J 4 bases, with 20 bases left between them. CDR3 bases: TGTGCCAGCCACCCGGGGGCTGAAGTAAGCACTGAAGCTTTCTTT. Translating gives CASHPGAEVSTEAFF.

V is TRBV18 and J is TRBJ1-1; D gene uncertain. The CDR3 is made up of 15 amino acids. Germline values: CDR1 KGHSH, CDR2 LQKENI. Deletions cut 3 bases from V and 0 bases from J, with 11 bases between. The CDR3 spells CASSPHSTLNTEAFF. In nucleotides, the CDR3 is TGTGCCAGCTCACCCCATTCGACTCTGAACACTGAAGCTTTCTTT.

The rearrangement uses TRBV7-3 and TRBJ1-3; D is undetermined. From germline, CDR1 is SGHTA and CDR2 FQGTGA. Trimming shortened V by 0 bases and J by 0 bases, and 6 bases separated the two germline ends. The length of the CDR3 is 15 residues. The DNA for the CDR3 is TGTGCCAGCAGCTTAACAGGAGGCTCTGGAAACACCATATATTTT. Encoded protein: CASSLTGGSGNTIYF.

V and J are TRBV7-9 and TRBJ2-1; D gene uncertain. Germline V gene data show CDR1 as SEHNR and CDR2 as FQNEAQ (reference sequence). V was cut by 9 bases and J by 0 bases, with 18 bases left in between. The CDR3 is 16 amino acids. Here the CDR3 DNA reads TGTGCCAGGGCCTCGGCGGCCCAAAGCTCCTACAATGAGCAGTTCTTC. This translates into CARASAAQSSYNEQFF.

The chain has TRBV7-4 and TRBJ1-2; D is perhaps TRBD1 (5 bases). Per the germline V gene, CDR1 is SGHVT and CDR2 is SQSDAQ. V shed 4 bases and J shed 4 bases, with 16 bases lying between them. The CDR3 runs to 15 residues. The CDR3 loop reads CASSSGTAGAYGYTF. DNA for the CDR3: TGTGCCAGCAGCTCGGGGACCGCCGGCGCCTATGGCTACACCTTC.

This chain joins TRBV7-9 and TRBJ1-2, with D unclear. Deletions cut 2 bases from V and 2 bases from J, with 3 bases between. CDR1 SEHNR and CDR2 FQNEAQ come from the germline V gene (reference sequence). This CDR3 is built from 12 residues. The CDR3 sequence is CASSLNNYGYTF. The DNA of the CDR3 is TGTGCCAGCAGCTTAAACAACTATGGCTACACCTTC.

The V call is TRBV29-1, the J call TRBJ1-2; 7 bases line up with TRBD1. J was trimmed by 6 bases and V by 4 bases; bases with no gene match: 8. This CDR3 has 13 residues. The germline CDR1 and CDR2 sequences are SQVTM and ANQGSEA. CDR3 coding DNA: TGCAGCGTTGGATCCGACAGGGAGAATGGCTACACCTTC. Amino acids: CSVGSDRENGYTF.

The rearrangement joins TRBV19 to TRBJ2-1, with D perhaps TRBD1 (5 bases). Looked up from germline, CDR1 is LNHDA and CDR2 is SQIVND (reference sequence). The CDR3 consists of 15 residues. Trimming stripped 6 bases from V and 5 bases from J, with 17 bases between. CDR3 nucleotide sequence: TGTGCCAGTAGGAACACCGGGTCACAGGACAATGAGCAGTTCTTC. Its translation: CASRNTGSQDNEQFF.

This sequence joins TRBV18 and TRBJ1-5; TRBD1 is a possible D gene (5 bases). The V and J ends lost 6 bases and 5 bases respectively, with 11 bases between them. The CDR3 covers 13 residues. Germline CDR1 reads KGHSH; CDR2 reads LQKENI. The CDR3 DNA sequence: TGTGCCAGCTCTCCAGGGTGGGATCAGCCCCAGCATTTT. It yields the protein CASSPGWDQPQHF.

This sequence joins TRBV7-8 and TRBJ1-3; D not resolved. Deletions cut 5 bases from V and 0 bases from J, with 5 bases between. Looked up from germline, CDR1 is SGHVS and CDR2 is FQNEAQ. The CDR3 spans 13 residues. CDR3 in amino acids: CASSPFSGNTIYF. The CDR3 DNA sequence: TGTGCCAGCAGCCCTTTCTCTGGAAACACCATATATTTT.

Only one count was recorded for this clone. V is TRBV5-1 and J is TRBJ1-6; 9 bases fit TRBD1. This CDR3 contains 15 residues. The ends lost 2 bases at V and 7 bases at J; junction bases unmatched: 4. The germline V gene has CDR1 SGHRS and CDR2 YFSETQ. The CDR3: CASSLQGAANSPLHF. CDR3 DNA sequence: TGCGCCAGCAGCTTACAGGGGGCAGCCAATTCACCCCTCCACTTT. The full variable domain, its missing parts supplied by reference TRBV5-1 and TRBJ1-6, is KAGVTQTPRYLIKTRGQQVTLSCSPISGHRSVSWYQQTPGQGLQFLFEYFSETQRNKGNFPGRFSGRQFSNSRSEMNVSTLELGDSALYLCASSLQGAANSPLHFGNGTRLTVT.